These 21 T cell receptor beta chains originate from one sample sequenced in a study of blood T cells in healthy people across ages. A second roughly 7 to 12 cycle PCR used barcoded and J-beta primers. Via MiXCR, TCRdb re-called the 5' RACE reads, giving one row per CDR3 protein. The sample holds 920,000 or so distinct CDR3 sequences, around 43% seen once. The source material was blood. These receptors were taken from a woman aged 55-70 years in good health.

This clonotype has a count of ten or more. The chain links TRBV6-2 or TRBV6-3 to TRBJ1-1; tentative D call: TRBD1 (6 bases). CDR3 length equals 12 residues. The ends were cut back, 7 bases at V and 4 bases at J, with 10 bases in the middle. Per the germline V gene, CDR1 is MNHEY and CDR2 is SVGEGT. The CDR3 loop reads CASIRGGTEAFF. The CDR3, as DNA: TGTGCCAGCATTAGGGGGGGCACTGAAGCTTTCTTT.

The J gene is TRBJ2-7, the V gene TRBV12-3 or TRBV12-4; tentatively, D is TRBD2 (5 bases). Trimming took 6 bases from V and 1 from J, leaving 13 bases between them. This CDR3 is 14 amino acids long. The CDR3 region has the DNA TGTGCCAGCAGCCCCCGGGGAGAATCCTACGAGCAGTACTTC. Translating gives CASSPRGESYEQYF.

The V call is TRBV20-1, the J call TRBJ2-5, with 15 bases matching TRBD2. CDR1 and CDR2 (germline): DFQATT, SNEGSKA (reference sequence). CDR3 size: 18 residues. V trimming: 0 bases; J trimming: 4 bases; junction bases outside the gene matches: 9. The CDR3 protein is CSARDPGLAGGRAETQYF. The CDR3, as DNA: TGCAGTGCTAGAGATCCCGGACTAGCGGGAGGGCGGGCAGAGACCCAGTACTTC.

A few counts support this clonotype. V usage is TRBV20-1 and J usage is TRBJ2-3; D call uncertain. Trimming removed 0 bases from V and 7 bases from J, with 14 bases in between. CDR3 length equals 14 residues. Germline CDR1 DFQATT, CDR2 SNEGSKA (reference sequence). As DNA, the CDR3 is TGCAGTGCTAGAGAGTCCATGTTCTTGAATACGCAGTATTTT. The encoded protein is CSARESMFLNTQYF.

This sequence joins TRBV7-2 and TRBJ2-1; 14 positions match TRBD2. CDR3 length equals 19 residues. Per the germline V gene, CDR1 is SGHTA and CDR2 is FQGNSA. J lost 1 base, V lost 5 bases, and 10 bases had no gene match. CDR3 nucleotides: TGTGCCAGCAGCCGACGGACTAGCGGGAGGCTCGGTTCCTACAATGAGCAGTTCTTC. Protein sequence: CASSRRTSGRLGSYNEQFF.

V usage is TRBV14 and J usage is TRBJ2-5; no definite D call. The CDR3 consists of 15 residues. The germline V gene encodes CDR1 SGHDN and CDR2 FVKESK. Trimming stripped 1 base from V and 11 bases from J, with 20 bases between. CDR3 in DNA: TGTGCCAGCAGCCAAGTTAGACTGGCGGTCGGTGAGCAGTACTTC. Protein: CASSQVRLAVGEQYF.

The chain joins TRBV27 to TRBJ1-4; D not resolved. Trimming removed 3 bases at V and 3 bases at J, with 8 bases between. From germline, CDR1 is MNHEY and CDR2 SMNVEV (reference sequence). This CDR3 has 14 residues. The CDR3 sequence is CASSFLQSNEKLFF. CDR3 bases: TGTGCCAGCAGTTTTCTGCAGTCTAATGAAAAACTGTTTTTT. Based on the CDR3 plus reference TRBV27 and TRBJ1-4, the full variable domain is EAQVTQNPRYLITVTGKKLTVTCSQNMNHEYMSWYRQDPGLGLRQIYYSMNVEVTDKGDVPEGYKVSRKEKRNFPLILESPSPNQTSLYFCASSFLQSNEKLFFGSGTQLSVL.

V is TRBV11-1 and J is TRBJ2-7; TRBD2 might be the D (7 bases). Germline assignment: CDR1 SGHAT and CDR2 FQDESV (reference sequence). Trimming cost V 0 bases and J 3 bases, with 21 bases left between them. This CDR3 is 18 amino acids long. The CDR3 nucleotides are TGTGCCAGCAGCTTAGCCGGGGGTGCGGGGGCTTACCTCTACGAGCAGTACTTC. It translates to CASSLAGGAGAYLYEQYF.

J is TRBJ2-5 and V is TRBV20-1; a weak D match, TRBD2 (6 bases). Germline V lookup: CDR1 DFQATT, CDR2 SNEGSKA (reference sequence). This CDR3 has 15 amino acids. Trimming took 0 bases from V and 1 from J, leaving 12 bases between them. The CDR3 DNA reads as TGCAGTGCTAGAGATCTAGCGCAGGGCCAAGAGACCCAGTACTTC. It yields the protein CSARDLAQGQETQYF.

The V call is TRBV2, the J call TRBJ1-6; TRBD1 is a possible D gene (5 bases). V was cut by 2 bases and J by 9 bases, with 14 bases left in between. Germline-derived CDR1 and CDR2 are SNHLY and FYNNEI. The CDR3 loop spans 15 amino acids. CDR3 in DNA: TGTGCCAGCAGTGAAAGGTTGGGGGAACGTTCACCCCTCCACTTT. Residues: CASSERLGERSPLHF.

The gene calls are TRBV6-2 or TRBV6-3 and TRBJ2-1; 8 bases are shared with TRBD2. Unmatched junction bases numbered 11, after V lost 2 bases and J lost 8 bases. CDR3 size: 16 residues. Germline V gene lookup returns CDR1 MNHEY and CDR2 SVGEGT. The CDR3 coding sequence is TGTGCCAGCAGTTACGGTTCCGGGACTAGTATTGATGAGCAGTTCTTC. Encoded protein: CASSYGSGTSIDEQFF.

This clonotype appeared a few times. The chain uses TRBV20-1 and TRBJ2-3; D is ambiguous. This CDR3 spans 13 amino acids. Germline-derived CDR1 and CDR2 are DFQATT and SNEGSKA (reference sequence). V lost 1 base and J lost 1, with 6 bases in between. CDR3 sequence reads: CSARAGRTDTQYF. In DNA, the CDR3 is TGCAGTGCTAGAGCGGGCCGCACAGATACGCAGTATTTT.

This clonotype appeared a few times. CDR3 region: CSVSPGTNYGYTF. The CDR3 region has the DNA TGCAGCGTGTCCCCAGGGACAAACTATGGCTACACCTTC. This sequence joins TRBV29-1 and TRBJ1-2, with D perhaps matching TRBD1 (6 bases). Per germline, CDR1 SQVTM and CDR2 ANQGSEA. V was cut by 6 bases and J by 2 bases, with 13 bases left in between. This CDR3 has 13 residues.

This chain joins TRBV29-1 and TRBJ1-2; D is unresolved. V gave up 1 base and J gave up 2 bases, with 8 bases separating them. This CDR3 spans 13 amino acids. Germline lookup yields CDR1 SQVTM and CDR2 ANQGSEA. The CDR3 bases are TGCAGCGTTGAAGTCAGCCCAAACTATGGCTACACCTTC. Translating it yields CSVEVSPNYGYTF.

The sample holds one count of this clonotype. Because the CDR3 is missing its conserved closing phenylalanine or tryptophan, this is likely a read error. The chain is built from TRBV5-1 and TRBJ2-1; 13 nucleotides line up with TRBD2. V lost 4 bases to trimming and J lost 7 bases; unmatched junction nucleotides: 2. This CDR3 is built from 14 residues. Germline V gene lookup returns CDR1 SGHRS and CDR2 YFSETQ. Here the CDR3 reads CASSAGLAGNEQFY. CDR3 nucleotides: TGCGCCAGCAGCGCGGGACTAGCGGGAAATGAGCAGTTCTAC.

A remark on this clonotype: A much larger clone lies a single base off, so this may be a read error. V gene TRBV11-2 combines with J gene TRBJ2-1; no clear D gene. The germline V gene has CDR1 SGHAT and CDR2 FQNNGV. The CDR3 has 12 amino acids. This chain's CDR3 is CVSSLDPNEQFF. CDR3 sequence (DNA): TGTGTCAGCAGCTTAGATCCCAATGAGCAGTTCTTC.

This chain uses TRBV28 with TRBJ1-5; tentative D call: TRBD1 (6 bases). This CDR3 region has 15 residues. Trimming stripped 5 bases from V and 1 base from J, with 12 bases between. The germline gives CDR1 MDHEN, CDR2 SYDVKM. CDR3 residues: CASSNRAGSNQPQHF. For the CDR3, the DNA is TGTGCCAGCAGTAACAGGGCTGGAAGCAATCAGCCCCAGCATTTT.

This chain joins TRBV20-1 and TRBJ1-6; no clear D. The ends were cut back, 1 base at V and 2 bases at J, with 3 bases in the middle. This CDR3 spans 13 amino acids. CDR1 DFQATT and CDR2 SNEGSKA come from the germline V gene (reference sequence). CDR3 sequence (DNA): TGCAGTGCTAGAGGGACCTATAATTCACCCCTCCACTTT. This translates into CSARGTYNSPLHF.

The V and J genes are TRBV5-1 and TRBJ1-2; D is uncertain. Germline V gene data show CDR1 as SGHRS and CDR2 as YFSETQ. The CDR3 consists of 14 residues. Trimming left V 0 bases short and J 1 base short, with 7 bases between. The CDR3 sequence is CASSLDLNNYGYTF. The CDR3 coding sequence is TGCGCCAGCAGCTTGGATCTGAATAACTATGGCTACACCTTC.

The genes are TRBV10-1 and TRBJ1-1; 10 bases match TRBD1. The CDR3 has 14 residues. Germline V gene lookup returns CDR1 WNHNN and CDR2 SYGVQD (reference sequence). V trimming: 4 bases; J trimming: 5 bases; junction bases outside the gene matches: 4. The CDR3 sequence is CASSGGQGWTEAFF. In DNA form, the CDR3 reads TGCGCCAGCAGTGGGGGACAGGGGTGGACTGAAGCTTTCTTT.

This chain links TRBV7-2 with TRBJ2-5; D is uncertain. The ends were cut back, 1 base at V and 11 bases at J, with 17 bases in the middle. Germline CDR1 and CDR2: SGHTA and FQGNSA. The CDR3 totals 14 residues. Here the CDR3 reads CASSLGLLSNEQYF. The CDR3 DNA reads as TGTGCCAGCAGCTTAGGGCTCCTTAGTAATGAGCAGTACTTC.